The sequence of this T cell receptor (beta chain) was determined in a study of blood T cell repertoires in COVID-19. Produced via immunoSEQ multiplex PCR; TCRdb's table is partial and in-frame only. The sample lists over 45,000 clones; about 84% were seen once. Sequenced: peripheral blood. The sequence came from a man in his sixties with acute or convalescent COVID-19.

For the CDR3, the DNA is TGTGCCAGCAGCTTAGGACCGACAGGGGTCGCAGATACGCAGTATTTT. This gives the protein CASSLGPTGVADTQYF. This sequence joins TRBV11-3 and TRBJ2-3, with TRBD1 matching over 8 bases. Per germline, CDR1 SGHNT and CDR2 YENEEA. The CDR3 covers 16 residues. The V gene end was trimmed by 1 base and the J gene end by 4 bases; junction bases not matched to a gene: 7.